The rows below give T cell receptor beta chains drawn from one sample of a study of CD8+CD57+ T cells in acquired aplastic anemia. One entry per CDR3 protein results from TCRdb running MiXCR on the reads. Seen here are roughly 190,000 distinct CDR3 sequences, 40% to 50% observed once, and the top ten hold over 7.5%. The sequenced material came from sorted CD4+, CD8+, or CD8+CD57+ T cells (not recorded which) from PBMCs. The receptors come from a human donor with aplastic anemia. The CDR3 runs from the conserved cysteine through the conserved F or W. D genes are given only for firm matches.

TRBV25-1 NA CASSEFGIQRGYTF
TRBV7-8 TRBD1 CASSHSAGGGRMNTEAFF
TRBV29-1 NA CSVATEVNAHEQFF
TRBV20-1 TRBD2 CSAREIAGGSPSTDTQYF
TRBV10-3 NA CAISESASTDTQYF
TRBV2 NA CASPLGDSPLHF
TRBV20-1 TRBD1 CSAEGTGVDTQYF
TRBV12-3/TRBV12-4 NA CASSSQANTEAFF
TRBV19 TRBD2 CASWSGGYTDTQYF
TRBV5-4 NA CASSLNRDSGNTIYF
TRBV30 TRBD2 CAWSSGSPFYEQYF
TRBV24-1 TRBD2 CATSDWRGGEQYF
TRBV2 NA CASSQTRQNIQYF
TRBV6-1 TRBD1 CASSGDREIYGYTF
TRBV5-1 NA CASSLAVGVNTEAFF
TRBV2 TRBD2 CASRRLAVNTGELFF